The rows below give T cell receptor beta chains drawn from one sample of a study of cytomegalovirus exposure and HLA in healthy donors. Assay used: immunoSEQ multiplex PCR; TCRdb lists only in-frame clones, some missing. The sample lists 100,000 to 150,000 clones; around 80% were seen once. The sequenced sample consisted of PBMCs. These TCRs come from a man between 45 and 60 years old in good health and CMV-seronegative. CDR3s include the opening cysteine and the closing phenylalanine or tryptophan. Fields, in order: clone size, J gene, V gene, CDR3 protein. Only part of the rows carry a size: once, few, many, or a class if the clone is expanded.

.,TRBJ1-6,TRBV2,CASSEQGLDSPLHF
.,TRBJ1-2,TRBV5-6,CASSLRSAIEYSYTF
once,TRBJ2-3,TRBV4-3,CASSQQRVRGQDTDTQYF
few,TRBJ1-2,TRBV6-5,CASSPGPLTGYTF
once,TRBJ2-7,TRBV4-3,CASSQDIRGRDEQYF
.,TRBJ1-3,TRBV7-9,CASSFGGSGNTIYF
.,TRBJ2-1,TRBV4-1,CASSFRGGPMVNEQFF
.,.,TRBV30,CAWSPLDSDLYEQYF
.,TRBJ1-1,TRBV13,CASSGGGSEAFF
.,TRBJ1-2,TRBV2,CASTAGGGYTF
.,TRBJ2-7,TRBV4-2,CASSQDLGAGELSYEQYF
.,TRBJ2-1,TRBV12-5,CASGLVLGRGGYEQFF
.,TRBJ2-5,TRBV2,CASRLTSGGAETQYF
.,TRBJ1-1,TRBV2,CASSEGGGGVNSEAFF
.,TRBJ2-3,TRBV5-1,CASSLAAGLTDTQYF
.,TRBJ2-5,TRBV5-6,CASSLVGGTLMDF
.,.,TRBV10-3,CAISEGAESSYEQYF
.,TRBJ1-4,TRBV5-1,CASSLPGQGMNEKLFF
.,TRBJ2-3,TRBV5-4,CASSLDRATDTQYF
.,TRBJ1-1,TRBV2,CASSTGIGVGEAFF
.,TRBJ2-2,TRBV6-5,CASSYAREEPSGKLFF
.,TRBJ2-3,TRBV7-8,CASSFSGVNTDTQYF